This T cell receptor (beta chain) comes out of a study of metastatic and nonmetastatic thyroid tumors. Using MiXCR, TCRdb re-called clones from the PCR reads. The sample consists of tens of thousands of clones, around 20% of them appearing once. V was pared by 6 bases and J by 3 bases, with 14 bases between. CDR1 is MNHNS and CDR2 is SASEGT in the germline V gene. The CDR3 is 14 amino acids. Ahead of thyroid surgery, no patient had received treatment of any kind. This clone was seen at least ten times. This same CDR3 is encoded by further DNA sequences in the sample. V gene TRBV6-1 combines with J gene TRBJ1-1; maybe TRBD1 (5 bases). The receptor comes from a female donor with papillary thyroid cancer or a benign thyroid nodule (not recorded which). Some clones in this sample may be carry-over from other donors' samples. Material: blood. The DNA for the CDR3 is TGTGCCAGCAGAAGGGAGGGGATCCACACTGAAGCTTTCTTT. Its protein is CASRREGIHTEAFF.